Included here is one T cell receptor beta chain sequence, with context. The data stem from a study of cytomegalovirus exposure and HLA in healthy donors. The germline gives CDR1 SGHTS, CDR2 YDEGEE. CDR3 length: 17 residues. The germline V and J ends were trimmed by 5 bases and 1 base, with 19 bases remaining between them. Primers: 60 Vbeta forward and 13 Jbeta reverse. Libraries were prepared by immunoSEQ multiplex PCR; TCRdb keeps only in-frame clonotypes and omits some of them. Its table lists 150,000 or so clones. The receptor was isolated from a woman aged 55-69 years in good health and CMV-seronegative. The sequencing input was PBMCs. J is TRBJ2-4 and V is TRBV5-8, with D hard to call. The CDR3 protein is CASSPYQGVSAKNIQYF. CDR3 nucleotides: TGTGCCAGCAGTCCGTACCAAGGAGTTTCGGCCAAAAACATTCAGTACTTC.